Shown below are 27 T cell receptor beta chains from a single sample sequenced in a study of technical replicates of blood from several donors. The data were produced by immunoSEQ multiplex PCR, yet TCRdb's version contains in-frame clones alone and is incomplete. This table has around 97,000 clones, over 85% appearing once. The sample consisted of T cells isolated from PBMCs. Source of these receptors: a human donor in good health.

The genes are TRBV14 and TRBJ1-5; D remains ambiguous. Trimming cost V 0 bases and J 12 bases, with 12 bases left between them. There are 13 residues in the CDR3. Per germline, CDR1 SGHDN and CDR2 FVKESK. The CDR3 region has the DNA TGTGCCAGCAGCCAAGACATGGAGGGTCTCCAGCATTTT. This gives the protein CASSQDMEGLQHF.

The V call is TRBV19, the J call TRBJ2-6, with D possibly TRBD1 on 6 matching bases. The CDR3 runs to 17 residues. In germline, CDR1 is LNHDA, CDR2 SQIVND (reference sequence). Trimming removed 4 bases from V and 0 bases from J, with 13 bases in between. The CDR3 DNA reads as TGTGCCAGTAGTAGCTCCGGGACATTCTCTGGGGCCAACGTCCTGACTTTC. This encodes CASSSSGTFSGANVLTF.

This clone was recorded a few times. The rearrangement joins TRBV28 to TRBJ1-1; no definite D call. This CDR3 region has 13 residues. Trimming took 4 bases from V and 6 from J, leaving 12 bases between them. Germline lookup yields CDR1 MDHEN and CDR2 SYDVKM. The CDR3 loop is CASSSKSRAEAFF. The CDR3 nucleotides read TGTGCCAGCAGTTCAAAATCAAGAGCTGAAGCTTTCTTT.

The count of this clone is one. CDR3 loop: CASSSSGTGEVEQYF. For the CDR3, the DNA is TGTGCCAGCAGTTCCTCCGGGACAGGCGAGGTCGAGCAGTACTTC. The rearrangement links TRBV28 to TRBJ2-7; 8 bases are shared with TRBD1. There are 15 residues in the CDR3. J gave up 6 bases and V 4 bases, and 11 bases lay outside the gene matches. Germline CDR1 reads MDHEN; CDR2 reads SYDVKM. The full variable domain, with the rest looked up from reference TRBV28 and TRBJ2-7, is DVKVTQSSRYLVKRTGEKVFLECVQDMDHENMFWYRQDPGLGLRLIYFSYDVKMKEKGDIPEGYSVSREKKERFSLILESASTNQTSMYLCASSSSGTGEVEQYFGPGTRLTVT.

The chain employs TRBV27 and TRBJ2-7, with 12 nucleotides matching TRBD2. V was pared by 5 bases and J by 4 bases, with 6 bases of the junction left unmatched. The CDR3 is 15 amino acids. CDR1 and CDR2 from the germline V gene are MNHEY and SMNVEV (reference sequence). CDR3 sequence reads: CASSPYGLAGYEQYF. In DNA form, the CDR3 reads TGTGCCAGCAGTCCATATGGACTAGCGGGATACGAGCAGTACTTC.

This chain joins TRBV27 and TRBJ2-7, with 7 bases that match TRBD1. CDR1 MNHEY and CDR2 SMNVEV come from the germline V gene (reference sequence). Trimming took 2 bases from V and 1 from J; bases not matched to a gene: 2. The CDR3 totals 14 residues. CDR3 coding DNA: TGTGCCAGCAGTTTAGGACAGGAGTCCTACGAGCAGTACTTC. The encoded protein is CASSLGQESYEQYF.

The chain couples TRBV5-1 to TRBJ2-1; 9 bases fit TRBD2. The CDR3 runs 13 residues. Germline CDR1 and CDR2: SGHRS and YFSETQ. V lost 4 bases, J lost 8 bases, and 4 bases stayed unmatched. CDR3 sequence (DNA): TGCGCCAGCAGCCCTAGCGGGAACCATGAGCAGTTCTTC. Translating gives CASSPSGNHEQFF.

The rearrangement joins TRBV11-3 to TRBJ2-1; a weak D match, TRBD2 (5 bases). The CDR3 has 15 amino acids. Germline assignment: CDR1 SGHNT and CDR2 YENEEA. Trimming took off 1 base at V and 0 bases at J, with 7 bases between the two ends. The CDR3 sequence: CASSLGRASYNEQFF. As DNA, the CDR3 is TGTGCCAGCAGCTTAGGGCGGGCCTCCTACAATGAGCAGTTCTTC.

The genes are TRBV4-1 and TRBJ2-1; 14 bases line up with TRBD2. V lost 3 bases and J lost 8; bases outside the gene matches: 6. The CDR3 is 16 residues long. CDR1 is MGHRA, CDR2 YSYEKL, per germline. CDR3 in amino acids: CASSHSGTSGSYEQFF. The CDR3 DNA follows: TGCGCCAGCAGCCATAGCGGGACTAGCGGGAGTTATGAGCAGTTCTTC.

Written as DNA, the CDR3 is TGTGCCAGCAGCTTAAGATGGGAGTCTGAGCAGTTCTTC. Residues: CASSLRWESEQFF. The chain is built from TRBV7-3 and TRBJ2-1, with D perhaps TRBD2 (5 bases). V was trimmed by 1 base and J by 9 bases, leaving 10 bases between them. The germline V gene has CDR1 SGHTA and CDR2 FQGTGA. The CDR3 has 13 residues. The full variable domain, in which reference TRBV7-3 and TRBJ2-1 provide the parts outside the CDR3, is GAGVSQTPSNKVTEKGKYVELRCDPISGHTALYWYRQSLGQGPEFLIYFQGTGAADDSGLPNDRFFAVRPEGSVSTLKIQRTERGDSAVYLCASSLRWESEQFFGPGTRLTVL.

The chain carries TRBV6-5 and TRBJ1-2, with D perhaps matching TRBD1 (6 bases). This CDR3 has 13 residues. The germline gives CDR1 MNHEY, CDR2 SVGAGI. The germline V and J ends were trimmed by 6 bases and 3 bases, with 11 bases remaining between them. Written as DNA, the CDR3 is TGTGCCAGCAGCCAACAGGGCCACTATGGCTACACCTTC. Amino acid sequence: CASSQQGHYGYTF.

This chain uses TRBV6-5 with TRBJ1-1; D possibly corresponds to TRBD1 (6 bases). The CDR3 runs to 11 residues. The germline V gene has CDR1 MNHEY and CDR2 SVGAGI. The germline V and J ends were trimmed by 6 bases and 10 bases, with 12 bases remaining between them. The CDR3 sequence is CASRQGPGAFF. The DNA of the CDR3 is TGTGCCAGCAGACAGGGTCCCGGAGCTTTCTTT.

This clone was counted a single time. The CDR3 protein is CASGEWTGGRGYTF. CDR3 nucleotides: TGTGCCAGCGGGGAGTGGACAGGGGGCAGGGGCTACACCTTC. The gene calls are TRBV6-5 and TRBJ1-2; 11 bases fit TRBD1. Germline V gives CDR1 MNHEY, CDR2 SVGAGI. Trimming took 8 bases from V and 8 from J; bases not matched to a gene: 10. This CDR3 is 14 amino acids long.

V is TRBV28 and J is TRBJ1-2, with D uncertain. The CDR3 is 14 amino acids. Germline V gene sequence: CDR1 MDHEN, CDR2 SYDVKM. V was cut by 4 bases and J by 7 bases, with 16 bases left in between. In nucleotides, the CDR3 is TGTGCCAGCAGTTCAGCAGGCTTTCTGGGTGGCTACACCTTC. It codes for CASSSAGFLGGYTF.

This clone was seen once. The chain joins TRBV6-5 to TRBJ1-5; 8 nucleotides line up with TRBD1. CDR3 length: 14 residues. V trimming: 5 bases; J trimming: 7 bases; junction bases outside the gene matches: 7. Germline values: CDR1 MNHEY, CDR2 SVGAGI. CDR3 sequence: CASSDTGGEQPQHF. DNA for the CDR3: TGTGCCAGCAGTGACACAGGGGGTGAGCAGCCCCAGCATTTT.

The CDR3 is CASSLWANQPQHF. CDR3 nucleotide sequence: TGTGCCAGCAGCTTATGGGCAAATCAGCCCCAGCATTTT. The chain recombines TRBV7-2 with TRBJ1-5; D gene ambiguous. This CDR3 is 13 amino acids long. V lost 2 bases and J 4 bases, leaving 6 bases between the germline ends. The germline CDR1 and CDR2 sequences are SGHTA and FQGNSA.

The rearrangement links TRBV9 to TRBJ1-1; the D gene is possibly TRBD1 (5 bases). CDR1 SGDLS and CDR2 YYNGEE come from the germline V gene. The length of the CDR3 is 15 residues. The V end was cut by 0 bases, the J end by 11 bases, with 20 bases between. CDR3 nucleotides: TGTGCCAGCAGCGTAGCTGGCGGGACTTCTGATAAGGCTTTCTTT. It specifies CASSVAGGTSDKAFF.

This chain uses TRBV13 with TRBJ2-7; D perhaps matches TRBD1 (5 bases). The CDR3 loop spans 15 amino acids. Per germline, CDR1 PRHDT and CDR2 FYEKMQ (reference sequence). V dropped 3 bases and J dropped 3 bases, with 15 bases sitting between them. The CDR3 DNA follows: TGTGCCAGCAGCTTGGCCCTAAAGACAGTCTACGAGCAGTACTTC. Translating gives CASSLALKTVYEQYF.

The chain combines TRBV5-1 with TRBJ2-3, with 7 bases aligning to TRBD1. The CDR3 consists of 15 residues. V lost 3 bases and J lost 4; bases outside the gene matches: 8. The germline CDR1 and CDR2 sequences are SGHRS and YFSETQ. The CDR3 DNA sequence: TGCGCCAGCAGCTCGAGGACAGGCCAGCCAGATACGCAGTATTTT. Its translation is CASSSRTGQPDTQYF. The entire variable domain, with the rest obtained from reference TRBV5-1 and TRBJ2-3, is as follows: KAGVTQTPRYLIKTRGQQVTLSCSPISGHRSVSWYQQTPGQGLQFLFEYFSETQRNKGNFPGRFSGRQFSNSRSEMNVSTLELGDSALYLCASSSRTGQPDTQYFGPGTRLTVL.

This chain joins TRBV21-1 and TRBJ2-7; the table's D call, TRBD2, was not checked against the DNA. TRBV21-1 is a listed pseudogene. This CDR3 contains 15 residues. The CDR3 loop is CASSAPGLISYEQYF. In DNA form, the CDR3 reads TGTGCCAGCAGCGCACCGGGACTCATATCCTACGAGCAGTACTTC.

CDR3 nucleotides: TGTGCCAGCAGCTTGCAGGGGGGGAACACTGAAGCTTTCTTT. It encodes CASSLQGGNTEAFF. The V gene is TRBV11-3, the J gene TRBJ1-1, with TRBD1 matching 7 bases. With 3 bases clipped from V and 1 base from J, the junction kept 2 bases outside the gene matches. Germline CDR1 SGHNT, CDR2 YENEEA. This CDR3 region has 14 residues. The variable domain in full, completed from reference TRBV11-3 and TRBJ1-1, reads EAGVVQSPRYKIIEKKQPVAFWCNPISGHNTLYWYLQNLGQGPELLIRYENEEAVDDSQLPKDRFSAERLKGVDSTLKIQPAELGDSAVYLCASSLQGGNTEAFFGQGTRLTVV.

V usage is TRBV28 and J usage is TRBJ2-4, with 9 bases that match TRBD2. V was pared by 6 bases and J by 6 bases, with 12 bases of the junction left unmatched. Germline V gives CDR1 MDHEN, CDR2 SYDVKM. CDR3 length: 16 residues. The CDR3, as DNA: TGTGCCAGCAGCATTAGCGGGAGCGCGGGAAGAAACATTCAGTACTTC. As protein: CASSISGSAGRNIQYF.

This sequence joins TRBV4-1 and TRBJ2-3, with 9 bases aligning to TRBD2. The CDR3 has 17 residues. V was pared by 4 bases and J by 2 bases, with 10 bases of the junction left unmatched. Germline V lookup: CDR1 MGHRA, CDR2 YSYEKL. The CDR3 loop is CASSPGVAGDSTDTQYF. DNA for the CDR3: TGCGCCAGCAGCCCTGGAGTAGCGGGAGATTCCACAGATACGCAGTATTTT.

J is TRBJ2-7 and V is TRBV5-5; no firm D call. The V end was cut by 1 base, the J end by 0 bases, with 8 bases between. The CDR3 consists of 14 residues. Germline V gene sequence: CDR1 SGHKS, CDR2 YYEKEE (reference sequence). The CDR3 nucleotides read TGTGCCAGCAGCTTGCCTGGTAGCTCCTACGAGCAGTACTTC. The encoded protein is CASSLPGSSYEQYF.

This chain connects TRBV7-8 to TRBJ2-7, with 11 positions matching TRBD2. The V gene's germline CDR1 is SGHVS and CDR2 FQNEAQ. This CDR3 is built from 14 residues. The V gene end was trimmed by 6 bases and the J gene end by 2 bases; junction bases not matched to a gene: 3. The chain's CDR3 is CASRTGLAAYEQYF. As DNA, the CDR3 is TGTGCCAGCAGGACGGGACTAGCGGCCTACGAGCAGTACTTC.

The chain uses TRBV29-1 and TRBJ1-1, with D unclear. Germline assignment: CDR1 SQVTM and CDR2 ANQGSEA. V was shortened by 5 bases and J by 5 bases, with 15 bases between the two germline ends. The CDR3 covers 13 residues. The CDR3 coding sequence is TGCAGCGTTACGGGATCCACGGGGACTGAAGCTTTCTTT. Its translation is CSVTGSTGTEAFF. Full variable domain (remainder filled in from reference TRBV29-1 and TRBJ1-1): SAVISQKPSRDICQRGTSLTIQCQVDSQVTMMFWYRQQPGQSLTLIATANQGSEATYESGFVIDKFPISRPNLTFSTLTVSNMSPEDSSIYLCSVTGSTGTEAFFGQGTRLTVV.

This clone was observed once. The rearrangement joins TRBV6-5 to TRBJ1-1; weak D call: TRBD1 (5 bases). Looked up from germline, CDR1 is MNHEY and CDR2 is SVGAGI. This CDR3 comprises 13 residues. V lost 0 bases and J 7 bases, leaving 9 bases between the germline ends. The DNA for the CDR3 is TGTGCCAGCAGTTACTCGATGGGGGGTGAAGCTTTCTTT. Protein: CASSYSMGGEAFF.